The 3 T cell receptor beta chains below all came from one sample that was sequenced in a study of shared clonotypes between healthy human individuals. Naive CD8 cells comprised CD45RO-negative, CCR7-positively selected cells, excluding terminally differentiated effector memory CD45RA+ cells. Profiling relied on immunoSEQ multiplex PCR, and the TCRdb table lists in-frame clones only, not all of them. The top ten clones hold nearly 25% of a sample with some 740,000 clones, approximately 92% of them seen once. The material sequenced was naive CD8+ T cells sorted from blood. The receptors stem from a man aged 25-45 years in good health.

The CDR3 sequence: CSLYLETQYF. The CDR3 DNA reads TGCAGTTTATACCTCGAGACCCAGTACTTC. The chain carries TRBV20-1 and TRBJ2-5; D unresolved. The CDR3 has 10 amino acids. The V and J ends lost 8 bases and 5 bases respectively, with 9 bases between them. Germline V gene sequence: CDR1 DFQATT, CDR2 SNEGSKA (reference sequence).

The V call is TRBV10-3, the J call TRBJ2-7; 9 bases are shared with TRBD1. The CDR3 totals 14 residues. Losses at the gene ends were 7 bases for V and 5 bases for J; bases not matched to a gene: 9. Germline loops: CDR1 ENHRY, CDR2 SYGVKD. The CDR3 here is CAIKGTGYIDEQYF. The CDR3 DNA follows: TGTGCCATCAAAGGGACAGGGTACATCGACGAGCAGTACTTC.

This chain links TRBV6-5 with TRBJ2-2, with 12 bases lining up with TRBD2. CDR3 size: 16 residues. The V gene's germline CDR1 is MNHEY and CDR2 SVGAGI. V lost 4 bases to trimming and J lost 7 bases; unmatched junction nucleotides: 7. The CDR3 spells CASSSLAGGPGGELFF. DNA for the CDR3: TGTGCCAGCAGTTCCCTAGCGGGAGGGCCCGGCGGGGAGCTGTTTTTT.